Listed below are T cell receptor beta chains from one sample, sequenced in a study of CD8 T cells in ankylosing spondylitis. Via MiXCR, TCRdb re-called the 5' RACE reads, giving one row per CDR3 protein. This repertoire shows about 150,000 distinct CDR3 sequences, around 43% found once; its top ten account for roughly 15%. The sample was synovial fluid, either unsorted or a sorted T cell fraction (not recorded which). These receptors came from a male donor with ankylosing spondylitis. Both conserved end residues are part of each CDR3. D genes are given only for firm matches. Size tells how often a clone was seen (once, few, many) or the class of an expanded clone, and some rows leave it out.

V,J,D,size,CDR3,DNA
TRBV6-2/TRBV6-3,TRBJ2-1,.,.,CASSYVRPASYNEQFF,TGTGCCAGCAGTTACGTGAGACCGGCGTCCTACAATGAGCAGTTCTTC
TRBV4-2,TRBJ2-5,.,.,CASSQGGLARRQETQYF,TGTGCCAGCAGCCAAGGTGGTCTAGCGAGGAGACAAGAGACCCAGTACTTC
TRBV9,TRBJ2-5,TRBD2,.,CASSAGLAGAVQETQYF,TGTGCCAGCAGCGCGGGACTAGCGGGGGCCGTACAAGAGACCCAGTACTTC
TRBV5-1,TRBJ2-7,.,many,CASSPLDTTYEQYF,TGCGCCAGCAGCCCCCTGGACACGACCTACGAGCAGTACTTC
TRBV9,TRBJ1-1,TRBD1,many,CASSTGGTNTEAFF,TGTGCCAGCAGCACAGGGGGGACGAACACTGAAGCTTTCTTT
TRBV7-7,TRBJ2-3,.,.,CASSMTMLGWHTQYF,TGTGCTAGCAGCATGACTATGTTGGGGTGGCATACGCAGTATTTT
TRBV7-9,TRBJ1-2,.,.,CASSLAGTRDYGYTF,TGTGCCAGCAGCTTAGCCGGCACACGCGACTATGGCTACACCTTC
TRBV12-3/TRBV12-4,TRBJ2-3,TRBD2,.,CASTYLAGLTDTQYF,TGTGCCAGCACTTATTTAGCGGGACTCACAGATACGCAGTATTTT
TRBV7-9,TRBJ2-7,TRBD1,.,CASSLVGDRGLPYEQYF,TGTGCCAGCAGCTTAGTGGGGGACAGGGGGCTCCCCTACGAGCAGTACTTC
TRBV28,TRBJ1-5,.,.,CASTGVNGVSNQPQHF,TGTGCCAGCACAGGAGTGAATGGAGTTAGCAATCAGCCCCAGCATTTT
TRBV7-9,TRBJ2-1,TRBD2,.,CASSPRTSVDEQFF,TGTGCCAGCAGCCCCCGGACTAGCGTAGATGAGCAGTTCTTC
TRBV6-6,TRBJ2-7,.,few,CASSYSVEQYF,TGTGCCAGCAGTTACTCTGTCGAGCAGTACTTC
TRBV4-1,TRBJ1-1,.,few,CASSQTPFYRRGINTEAFF,TGCGCCAGCAGCCAAACCCCATTTTATAGGAGGGGGATAAACACTGAAGCTTTCTTT
TRBV12-3/TRBV12-4,TRBJ1-2,.,.,CASSLIGMRGYTF,TGTGCCAGCAGTTTGATAGGGATGAGGGGCTACACCTTC
TRBV5-6,TRBJ2-3,TRBD1,.,CASSLADKGATDTQYF,TGTGCCAGCAGCTTGGCGGATAAGGGGGCGACAGATACGCAGTATTTT
TRBV27,TRBJ2-3,.,many,CASSLGSLPETRTDTQYF,TGTGCCAGCAGTTTAGGGAGCCTCCCGGAGACTCGCACAGATACGCAGTATTTT
TRBV4-3,TRBJ1-2,.,.,CASRPCWGDDYGYTF,TGCGCCAGCAGACCCTGCTGGGGTGATGACTATGGCTACACCTTC
TRBV19,TRBJ2-7,.,.,CASSIPGNPYEQYF,TGTGCCAGTAGTATACCCGGGAACCCCTACGAGCAGTACTTC
TRBV5-1,TRBJ2-5,.,.,CASSLVGYQETQYF,TGCGCCAGCAGCTTGGTGGGCTACCAAGAGACCCAGTACTTC
TRBV4-1,TRBJ2-7,.,few,CASTPTRTQTYEQYF,TGCGCCAGCACCCCCACCAGGACTCAGACCTACGAGCAGTACTTC
TRBV2,TRBJ2-7,.,.,CASGRATIYEQYF,TGTGCCAGCGGAAGGGCTACCATCTACGAGCAGTACTTC
TRBV12-3/TRBV12-4,TRBJ2-1,.,few,CASSLDRSYNEQFF,TGTGCCAGCAGTTTAGATCGGTCCTACAATGAGCAGTTCTTC
TRBV14,TRBJ1-1,.,many,CASRHLTGGATEAFF,TGTGCCAGCAGACACCTCACGGGAGGGGCGACTGAAGCTTTCTTT
TRBV13,TRBJ1-2,.,many,CASSPTEGNYGYTF,TGTGCCAGCAGCCCCACGGAGGGTAACTATGGCTACACCTTC
TRBV7-9,TRBJ1-1,.,.,CASSLGGGRTEAFF,TGTGCCAGCAGCTTGGGTGGGGGACGCACTGAAGCTTTCTTT
TRBV7-9,TRBJ1-1,.,.,CASSFDGIHKNTEAFF,TGTGCCAGCAGCTTCGACGGCATACACAAGAACACTGAAGCTTTCTTT
TRBV5-6,TRBJ1-1,.,.,CASSLGSSGTEAFF,TGTGCCAGCAGCCTCGGGTCGTCCGGTACTGAAGCTTTCTTT
TRBV12-3/TRBV12-4,TRBJ2-3,.,few,CASSSPGTRVITDTQYF,TGTGCCAGCAGTTCCCCCGGGACTCGCGTGATCACAGATACGCAGTATTTT
TRBV5-1,TRBJ1-3,.,few,CASSSGEASGNTIYF,TGCGCCAGCAGCTCCGGGGAAGCCTCTGGAAACACCATATATTTT
TRBV9,TRBJ2-3,.,.,CASSVAQGFTDTQYF,TGTGCCAGCAGCGTAGCTCAAGGCTTCACAGATACGCAGTATTTT
TRBV28,TRBJ1-5,TRBD1,.,CASRSQGAPNQPQHF,TGTGCCAGCAGATCGCAGGGGGCACCCAATCAGCCCCAGCATTTT
TRBV3-1,TRBJ2-1,.,few,CASSQDPLGGPPNEQFF,TGTGCCAGCAGCCAAGATCCCCTTGGCGGGCCCCCTAATGAGCAGTTCTTC
TRBV7-8,TRBJ2-3,TRBD2,many,CASNPVRGGGTDTQYF,TGTGCCAGCAACCCAGTCCGGGGGGGGGGCACAGATACGCAGTATTTT
TRBV5-1,TRBJ2-1,.,.,CASSLARTAHNEQFF,TGCGCCAGCAGCTTGGCTAGGACAGCCCACAATGAGCAGTTCTTC
TRBV5-1,TRBJ1-1,.,.,CASSLEAGSTEAFF,TGCGCCAGCAGCTTGGAGGCGGGTAGCACTGAAGCTTTCTTT
TRBV5-5,TRBJ1-5,TRBD1,few,CASSFAGGVQPQHF,TGTGCCAGCAGCTTCGCAGGGGGAGTTCAGCCCCAGCATTTT
TRBV6-4,TRBJ1-2,.,.,CASSVNAYYGYTF,TGTGCCAGCAGTGTCAACGCTTACTATGGCTACACCTTC